The 17 T cell receptor beta chains listed next were all sequenced from one sample in a study of a mutant IDH1 vaccine in newly diagnosed glioma. Using immunoSEQ multiplex PCR, the repertoire was profiled, and TCRdb retains in-frame clones only, with some absent. This table has about 54,000 clones, roughly 80% appearing once. Described time point: baseline, week 1 (first vaccination visit). The treatment: pre-vaccination baseline after standard-of-care therapy. Material: PBMCs, obtained from a glioma patient treated with radiotherapy, temozolomide or both. These TCRs come from a young man with glioma.

The chain recombines TRBV14 with TRBJ2-7, with 7 bases aligning to TRBD1. Germline values: CDR1 SGHDN, CDR2 FVKESK. With V trimmed by 1 base and J by 3 bases, 9 bases remained unmatched. The CDR3 is made up of 16 amino acids. The CDR3 region is CASSQAFRGGLYEQYF. CDR3 DNA sequence: TGTGCCAGCAGCCAAGCCTTCAGAGGGGGCCTCTACGAGCAGTACTTC.

The chain is built from TRBV7-3 and TRBJ2-1; TRBD2 aligns across 10 bases. V shed 5 bases and J 3 bases; nucleotides not matched to a gene: 4. Germline loops: CDR1 SGHTA, CDR2 FQGTGA. The CDR3 is 15 residues long. This CDR3 reads CASSATSGNYNEQFF. The CDR3 DNA reads TGTGCCAGCAGCGCCACTAGCGGGAACTACAATGAGCAGTTCTTC.

The chain recombines TRBV10-3 with TRBJ1-2; D is unclear. This CDR3 contains 13 residues. Germline V gene data show CDR1 as ENHRY and CDR2 as SYGVKD. V lost 4 bases and J lost 3, with 9 bases in between. In DNA, the CDR3 is TGTGCCATCAGTGTTGATGTCGACTATGGCTACACCTTC. It translates to CAISVDVDYGYTF.

The chain employs TRBV30 and TRBJ1-2, with a possible D match to TRBD1 (6 bases). Germline CDR1 and CDR2: GTSNPN and SVGIG (reference sequence). The CDR3 sequence is 13 residues long. Between the trimmed V and J ends, which lost 0 bases and 4 bases, there was a span of 9 bases. The CDR3 coding sequence is TGTGCCTGGAGTGTTGGGGGGCCCTATGGCTACACCTTC. It yields the protein CAWSVGGPYGYTF.

CDR3: CASRPGVGNQPQHF. CDR3 nucleotides: TGTGCCAGCAGGCCCGGGGTGGGAAATCAGCCCCAGCATTTT. V gene TRBV6-5 combines with J gene TRBJ1-5; the D is unclear. CDR3 size: 14 residues. Germline V gives CDR1 MNHEY, CDR2 SVGAGI. V shed 6 bases and J shed 4 bases, with 13 bases lying between them.

The rearrangement links TRBV18 to TRBJ2-5; D unclear. The CDR3 covers 16 residues. The germline V and J ends were trimmed by 5 bases and 3 bases, with 19 bases remaining between them. Per the germline V gene, CDR1 is KGHSH and CDR2 is LQKENI. The CDR3 region has the DNA TGTGCCAGCTCATTCGTTTTGACGGGCAAGAAAGAGACCCAGTACTTC. It is translated as CASSFVLTGKKETQYF.

The chain joins TRBV5-1 to TRBJ1-6; 8 bases agree with TRBD1. Trimming cost V 2 bases and J 7 bases; bases outside gene matches: 8. The CDR3 extends over 16 amino acids. The V gene's germline CDR1 is SGHRS and CDR2 YFSETQ. Here the CDR3 DNA reads TGCGCCAGCAGCTTAATGACAGGGGTGAAGAATTCACCCCTCCACTTT. As protein: CASSLMTGVKNSPLHF.

The chain couples TRBV6-5 to TRBJ1-2; TRBD1 matches at 7 bases. Per the germline V gene, CDR1 is MNHEY and CDR2 is SVGAGI. This CDR3 spans 16 amino acids. J was trimmed by 4 bases and V by 0 bases; bases with no gene match: 8. For the CDR3, the DNA is TGTGCCAGCAGTTACTCGAAGGGGGCAGGAATCTATGGCTACACCTTC. Encoded protein: CASSYSKGAGIYGYTF.

The V gene is TRBV6-4, the J gene TRBJ1-2; D is possibly TRBD1 (6 bases). CDR3 size: 15 residues. Germline V gene data show CDR1 as MRHNA and CDR2 as SNTAGT. The V gene lost 8 bases and the J gene lost 1 base, with 17 bases spanning the gap. The CDR3 loop is CASRKGGSVNYGYTF. The CDR3 DNA reads as TGTGCCAGCCGGAAAGGGGGGTCAGTTAACTATGGCTACACCTTC.

The genes are TRBV5-1 and TRBJ2-1, with a weak D call TRBD2 (6 bases). Per the germline V gene, CDR1 is SGHRS and CDR2 is YFSETQ. The CDR3 loop spans 15 amino acids. Trimming removed 1 base from V and 3 bases from J, with 11 bases in between. The CDR3 nucleotides are TGCGCCAGCAGCTTGACCGGGCGGGACTACAATGAGCAGTTCTTC. Its translation is CASSLTGRDYNEQFF.

This clone came up once. This sequence joins TRBV7-9 and TRBJ2-7, with 11 positions matching TRBD1. Germline loops: CDR1 SEHNR, CDR2 FQNEAQ (reference sequence). The CDR3 spans 15 residues. V dropped 1 base and J dropped 5; count of bases not matched to a gene: 4. CDR3 bases: TGTGCCAGCAGCTTAGGGGACAGGGGGTCTAACGAGCAGTACTTC. This translates into CASSLGDRGSNEQYF. The whole variable domain, filled in from reference TRBV7-9 and TRBJ2-7, reads DTGVSQNPRHKITKRGQNVTFRCDPISEHNRLYWYRQTLGQGPEFLTYFQNEAQLEKSRLLSDRFSAERPKGSFSTLEIQRTEQGDSAMYLCASSLGDRGSNEQYFGPGTRLTVT.

The V call is TRBV7-2, the J call TRBJ1-6; D is perhaps TRBD1 (5 bases). This CDR3 region has 16 residues. Trimming left V 3 bases short and J 1 base short, with 10 bases between. CDR1 SGHTA and CDR2 FQGNSA come from the germline V gene. The CDR3: CASSLGGASYNSPLHF. The CDR3 nucleotides read TGTGCCAGCAGCTTGGGAGGGGCATCCTATAATTCACCCCTCCACTTT.

This CDR3 reads CASSETGREKLFF. CDR3 coding DNA: TGTGCCAGCAGTGAAACAGGCCGGGAAAAACTGTTTTTT. The V and J genes are TRBV6-1 and TRBJ1-4, with D perhaps TRBD1 (5 bases). Trimming removed 2 bases at V and 8 bases at J, with 9 bases between. Germline V lookup: CDR1 MNHNS, CDR2 SASEGT. CDR3 length: 13 amino acids.

The V gene is TRBV30, the J gene TRBJ1-6; D is possibly TRBD1 (5 bases). CDR3 length: 16 amino acids. The germline gives CDR1 GTSNPN, CDR2 SVGIG (reference sequence). The V gene lost 0 bases and the J gene lost 7 bases, with 16 bases spanning the gap. CDR3 bases: TGTGCCTGGAGTGTAGGGACGTGGAGACGAAATTCACCCCTCCACTTT. This codes for CAWSVGTWRRNSPLHF.

As DNA, the CDR3 is TGCGCCAGCAGCCAAGACCACAGCCTAAACTATGGCTACACCTTC. This encodes CASSQDHSLNYGYTF. This rearrangement joins TRBV4-3 to TRBJ1-2; no reliable D call. The CDR3 runs 15 residues. Trimming pared 0 bases from V and 2 bases from J, leaving 10 bases between. CDR1 is LGHNA, CDR2 YSLEER, per germline.

The count of this clone is one. This chain joins TRBV5-8 and TRBJ2-7, with 13 positions matching TRBD2. Unmatched junction bases numbered 11, after V lost 5 bases and J lost 0 bases. Germline CDR1 and CDR2: SGHTS and YDEGEE. The CDR3 has 18 residues. For the CDR3, the DNA is TGTGCCAGCAGGGTTAGACTAGCGGGAGGTTCTCTCTCCTACGAGCAGTACTTC. It codes for CASRVRLAGGSLSYEQYF.

The chain recombines TRBV10-1 with TRBJ1-3; D not resolved. This CDR3 is 15 amino acids long. Germline assignment: CDR1 WNHNN and CDR2 SYGVQD (reference sequence). The V end lost 7 bases, the J end lost 4 bases, and 17 bases lay between the germline ends. CDR3 protein: CASTGGGKGGNTIYF. The CDR3, as DNA: TGCGCCAGCACCGGTGGTGGGAAAGGGGGAAACACCATATATTTT.